These 10 T cell receptor beta chains originate from one sample sequenced in a study of blood T cell repertoires in COVID-19. TCRdb keeps only in-frame clones here, not all; method: immunoSEQ multiplex PCR. The table has 140,000 to 150,000 clones, 84% seen once. The source material was peripheral blood. The receptor set was obtained from a human donor in a cohort sampled during active COVID-19.

In nucleotides, the CDR3 is TGTGCCAGTAAAGAGACAGCTACGAATGAAAAACTGTTTTTT. This codes for CASKETATNEKLFF. The chain carries TRBV19 and TRBJ1-4, with D perhaps TRBD1 (5 bases). The germline V gene has CDR1 LNHDA and CDR2 SQIVND (reference sequence). The CDR3 has 14 amino acids. Trimming pared 7 bases from V and 5 bases from J, leaving 14 bases between.

The chain carries TRBV7-9 and TRBJ2-2, with 7 bases identical to TRBD1. CDR3 length equals 15 residues. CDR1 SEHNR and CDR2 FQNEAQ come from the germline V gene (reference sequence). The J segment lost 3 bases and the V segment lost 5 bases, leaving 6 bases of the junction unmatched. The DNA for the CDR3 is TGTGCCAGCAGCCCACAGGGGCTGGACACCGGGGAGCTGTTTTTT. This codes for CASSPQGLDTGELFF.

The rearrangement uses TRBV3-1 (or the pseudogene TRBV3-2) and TRBJ2-3; possible D gene TRBD2, 7 bases. V gave up 0 bases and J gave up 7 bases, with 14 bases separating them. The CDR3 is 15 amino acids. The germline V gene has CDR1 LGHDT and CDR2 YNNKEL (reference sequence). CDR3 sequence (DNA): TGTGCCAGCAGCCAAGATAGGGCGGGGGCGAATACGCAGTATTTT. Protein: CASSQDRAGANTQYF.

As DNA, the CDR3 is TGTGCTAGTGGTTTGACAATGAACACTGAAGCTTTCTTT. This encodes CASGLTMNTEAFF. V usage is TRBV12-5 and J usage is TRBJ1-1; D call uncertain. CDR1 and CDR2 (germline): LGHNT, FRNRAP. Deletions cut 2 bases from V and 0 bases from J, with 4 bases between. CDR3 length equals 13 residues.

In its sample, this clone was seen once. CDR3 in DNA: TGTGCCAACCTTAGGAGGGTTGGCGAGCAGTTCTTC. Encoded protein: CANLRRVGEQFF. The rearrangement links TRBV21-1 to TRBJ2-1; TRBD2 is the table's D call, not checked against the DNA. TRBV21-1 counts as a pseudogene. The CDR3 is 12 amino acids.

This clone was recorded only once. The CDR3 reads CASSVQPGLAGGPHGELFF. The CDR3 region has the DNA TGTGCCAGCAGCGTACAGCCGGGACTAGCGGGGGGCCCCCACGGGGAGCTGTTTTTT. The rearrangement joins TRBV9 to TRBJ2-2, with TRBD2 identical over 15 bases. V lost 1 base and J lost 7; bases outside the gene matches: 11. The CDR3 totals 19 residues. Germline V gene data show CDR1 as SGDLS and CDR2 as YYNGEE.

CDR3 protein: CASSVNRGGGEQFF. CDR3 sequence (DNA): TGTGCCAGCAGCGTAAACAGGGGAGGAGGAGAGCAGTTCTTC. The chain carries TRBV5-4 and TRBJ2-1; D is perhaps TRBD1 (7 bases). The V gene's germline CDR1 is SGHNT and CDR2 YYREEE (reference sequence). V shed 4 bases and J shed 10 bases, with 18 bases lying between them. There are 14 residues in the CDR3.

CDR3 loop: CASSSQQGAGTEAFF. The DNA of the CDR3 is TGTGCCAGTAGTTCTCAACAGGGGGCAGGCACTGAAGCTTTCTTT. The V and J genes are TRBV19 and TRBJ1-1, with TRBD1 matching over 9 bases. Germline V gene lookup returns CDR1 LNHDA and CDR2 SQIVND (reference sequence). The CDR3 sequence is 15 residues long. J gave up 4 bases and V 5 bases, and 8 bases lay outside the gene matches.

This sequence joins TRBV28 and TRBJ1-1; 10 nucleotides align to TRBD1. CDR3 length equals 16 residues. Unmatched junction bases numbered 9, after V lost 7 bases and J lost 1 base. The germline V gene encodes CDR1 MDHEN and CDR2 SYDVKM. The CDR3 sequence: CASTSDRGLRNTEAFF. The CDR3, as DNA: TGTGCCAGCACCTCCGACAGGGGGCTTCGGAACACTGAAGCTTTCTTT.

This clone turned up a few times. Written as DNA, the CDR3 is TGTGCCATCAACCACGGGACAGGAAACACCATATATTTT. The encoded protein is CAINHGTGNTIYF. V gene TRBV10-3 combines with J gene TRBJ1-3; D perhaps matches TRBD1 (6 bases). CDR3 length: 13 residues. CDR1 ENHRY and CDR2 SYGVKD come from the germline V gene. The V end was cut by 7 bases, the J end by 4 bases, with 11 bases between.